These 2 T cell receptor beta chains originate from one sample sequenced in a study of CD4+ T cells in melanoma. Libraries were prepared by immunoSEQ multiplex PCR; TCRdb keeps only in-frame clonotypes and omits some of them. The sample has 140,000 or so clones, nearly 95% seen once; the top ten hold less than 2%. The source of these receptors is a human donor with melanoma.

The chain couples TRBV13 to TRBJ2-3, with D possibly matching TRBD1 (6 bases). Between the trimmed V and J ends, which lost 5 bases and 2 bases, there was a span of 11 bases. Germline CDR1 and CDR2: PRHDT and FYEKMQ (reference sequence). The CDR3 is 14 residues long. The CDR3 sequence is CASSMTGHTDTQYF. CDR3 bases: TGTGCCAGCAGCATGACGGGACACACAGATACGCAGTATTTT.

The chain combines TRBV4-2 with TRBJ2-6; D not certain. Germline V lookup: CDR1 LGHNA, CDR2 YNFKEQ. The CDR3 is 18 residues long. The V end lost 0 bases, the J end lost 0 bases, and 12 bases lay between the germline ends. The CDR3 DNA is TGTGCCAGCAGCCAAGAAGGAACGTGGAGCTCTGGGGCCAACGTCCTGACTTTC. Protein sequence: CASSQEGTWSSGANVLTF.